These 10 T cell receptor beta chains originate from one sample sequenced in a study of human T cells and chemical hapten exposure. Time point defined: patch test 2, 6 weeks after DPC sensitization. Sample treatment: therapeutic diphenylcyclopropenone sensitization with weekly scalp DPC. MiXCR, applied by TCRdb to the RACE reads, yields one record per CDR3 protein. Altogether roughly 150,000 distinct CDR3 sequences are present, about 10% being singletons, with the ten largest covering 1.2% to 1.5%. Sequencing was performed on whole blood, taken in connection with sensitization to the hapten diphenylcyclopropenone (DPC). The receptors were gathered from a woman in her forties or fifties with alopecia areata. Some clones in this sample may be carry-over from other donors' samples.

This clonotype was recorded many times. This chain joins TRBV11-2 and TRBJ2-2; unclear D gene. This CDR3 region has 17 residues. The germline V gene encodes CDR1 SGHAT and CDR2 FQNNGV. Trimming left V 0 bases short and J 0 bases short, with 11 bases between. The CDR3 region is CASSLDRSVTNTGELFF. The DNA of the CDR3 is TGTGCCAGCAGCTTAGATCGCAGCGTAACGAACACCGGGGAGCTGTTTTTT.

This chain joins TRBV5-1 and TRBJ1-1; D might be TRBD1 (5 bases). CDR1 and CDR2 from the germline V gene are SGHRS and YFSETQ. The CDR3 consists of 15 residues. V was trimmed by 7 bases and J by 3 bases, leaving 19 bases between them. This chain's CDR3 is CASRRLGGQDTEAFF. The CDR3 DNA sequence: TGCGCCAGCCGCCGACTCGGGGGTCAGGACACTGAAGCTTTCTTT.

This clonotype came up many times. J is TRBJ2-3 and V is TRBV29-1, with D perhaps matching TRBD2 (5 bases). The ends were cut back, 5 bases at V and 2 bases at J, with 8 bases in the middle. Germline-derived CDR1 and CDR2 are SQVTM and ANQGSEA. There are 12 residues in the CDR3. CDR3 residues: CSVSGFTDTQYF. DNA of the CDR3: TGCAGCGTTAGCGGATTCACAGATACGCAGTATTTT.

A few counts support this clonotype. V and J are TRBV6-5 and TRBJ1-3, with TRBD1 matching over 8 bases. V lost 6 bases, J lost 4 bases, and 5 bases stayed unmatched. Germline lookup yields CDR1 MNHEY and CDR2 SVGAGI. The CDR3 has 14 amino acids. The CDR3 region is CASRGRGLGNTIYF. DNA of the CDR3: TGTGCCAGCAGGGGCAGGGGGCTCGGAAACACCATATATTTT.

V usage is TRBV12-3 or TRBV12-4 and J usage is TRBJ2-6; D call uncertain. V gave up 6 bases and J gave up 3 bases, with 9 bases separating them. This CDR3 has 14 residues. The CDR3 DNA is TGTGCCAGCAGCACGGCAGTTGGGGCCAACGTCCTGACTTTC. Translated, it gives CASSTAVGANVLTF.

This clonotype was picked up many times. As DNA, the CDR3 is TGTGCCAGCAGTCTTCGGACGGCTAGAGCTTTCTTT. It encodes CASSLRTARAFF. The J gene is TRBJ1-1, the V gene TRBV12-3 or TRBV12-4, with unresolved D. V lost 5 bases to trimming and J lost 10 bases, with 14 bases between them. CDR3 length: 12 amino acids.

The chain combines TRBV28 with TRBJ1-4; D might be TRBD1 (6 bases). Between the trimmed V and J ends, which lost 8 bases and 3 bases, there was a span of 13 bases. From germline, CDR1 is MDHEN and CDR2 SYDVKM. CDR3 length equals 14 residues. CDR3 region: CASGPGAANEKLFF. The DNA for the CDR3 is TGTGCCAGCGGGCCGGGGGCGGCTAATGAAAAACTGTTTTTT.

This clonotype was counted between two and nine times. The rearrangement links TRBV7-3 to TRBJ2-7, with 7 bases aligning to TRBD1. The CDR3 runs 14 residues. J gave up 4 bases and V 5 bases, and 8 bases lay outside the gene matches. Per the germline V gene, CDR1 is SGHTA and CDR2 is FQGTGA. CDR3 in DNA: TGTGCCAGCAGCAGAGGGGACAGACCTTACGAGCAGTACTTC. Protein product: CASSRGDRPYEQYF.

The chain joins TRBV11-2 to TRBJ2-1; D is unclear. Germline loops: CDR1 SGHAT, CDR2 FQNNGV. Trimming removed 1 base at V and 15 bases at J, with 19 bases between. The length of the CDR3 is 14 residues. This chain's CDR3 is CASSLGSMPVSTFF. CDR3 coding DNA: TGTGCCAGCAGCTTAGGAAGCATGCCCGTATCAACGTTCTTC.

This clonotype came up many times. V usage is TRBV9 and J usage is TRBJ2-2; no clear D gene. The V gene's germline CDR1 is SGDLS and CDR2 YYNGEE. The CDR3 length is 12 residues. Trimming left V 0 bases short and J 8 bases short, with 5 bases between. CDR3 DNA: TGTGCCAGCAGCGTAGCTTGGGGGGAGCTGTTTTTT. Protein sequence: CASSVAWGELFF.